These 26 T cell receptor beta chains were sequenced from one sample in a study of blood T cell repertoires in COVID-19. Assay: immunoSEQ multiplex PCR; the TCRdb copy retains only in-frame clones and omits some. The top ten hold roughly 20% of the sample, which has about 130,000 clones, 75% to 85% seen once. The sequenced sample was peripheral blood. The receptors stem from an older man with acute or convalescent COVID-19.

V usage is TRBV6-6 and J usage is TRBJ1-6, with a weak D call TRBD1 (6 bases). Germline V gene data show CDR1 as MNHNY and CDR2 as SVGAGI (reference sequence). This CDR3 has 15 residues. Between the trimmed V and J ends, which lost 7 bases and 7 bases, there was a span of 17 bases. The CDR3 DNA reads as TGTGCCAGCACCGCACAGGACAGAATAAATTCACCCCTCCACTTT. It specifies CASTAQDRINSPLHF.

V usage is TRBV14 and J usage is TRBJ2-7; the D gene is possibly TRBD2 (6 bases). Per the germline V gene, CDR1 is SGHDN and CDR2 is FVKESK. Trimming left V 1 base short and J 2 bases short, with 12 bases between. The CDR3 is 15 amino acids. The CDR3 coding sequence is TGTGCCAGCAGCCAAGGTTTAGGACTAACCTACGAGCAGTACTTC. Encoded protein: CASSQGLGLTYEQYF.

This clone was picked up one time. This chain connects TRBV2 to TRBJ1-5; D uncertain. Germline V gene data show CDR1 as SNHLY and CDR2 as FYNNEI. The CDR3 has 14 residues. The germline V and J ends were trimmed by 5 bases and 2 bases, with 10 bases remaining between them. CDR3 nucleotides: TGTGCCAGCAGTTCTAATCGTGGCAATCAGCCCCAGCATTTT. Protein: CASSSNRGNQPQHF.

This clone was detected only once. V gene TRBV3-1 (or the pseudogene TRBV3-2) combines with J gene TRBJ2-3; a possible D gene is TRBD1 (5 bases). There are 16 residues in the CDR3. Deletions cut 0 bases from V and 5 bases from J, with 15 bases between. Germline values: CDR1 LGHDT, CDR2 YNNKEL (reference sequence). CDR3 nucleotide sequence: TGTGCCAGCAGCCAAGAAGTTAGGGGCGCGCAAGATACGCAGTATTTT. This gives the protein CASSQEVRGAQDTQYF.

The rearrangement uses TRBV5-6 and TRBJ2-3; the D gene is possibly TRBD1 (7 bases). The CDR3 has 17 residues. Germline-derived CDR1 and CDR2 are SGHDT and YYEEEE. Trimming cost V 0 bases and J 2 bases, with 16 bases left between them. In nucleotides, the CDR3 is TGTGCCAGCAGCTTGGGGGCGGGACAGTTCTTCACAGATACGCAGTATTTT. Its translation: CASSLGAGQFFTDTQYF. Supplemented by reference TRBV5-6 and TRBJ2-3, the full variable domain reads DAGVTQSPTHLIKTRGQQVTLRCSPKSGHDTVSWYQQALGQGPQFIFQYYEEEERQRGNFPDRFSGHQFPNYSSELNVNALLLGDSALYLCASSLGAGQFFTDTQYFGPGTRLTVL.

The CDR3 region is CASRNFYSDYKETQYF. In DNA form, the CDR3 reads TGTGCCAGCAGGAACTTCTACAGTGACTACAAAGAGACCCAGTACTTC. The rearrangement joins TRBV5-6 to TRBJ2-5; possible D gene TRBD2, 5 bases. Germline V gene lookup returns CDR1 SGHDT and CDR2 YYEEEE. The V gene lost 5 bases and the J gene lost 3 bases, with 20 bases spanning the gap. The CDR3 is 16 residues long.

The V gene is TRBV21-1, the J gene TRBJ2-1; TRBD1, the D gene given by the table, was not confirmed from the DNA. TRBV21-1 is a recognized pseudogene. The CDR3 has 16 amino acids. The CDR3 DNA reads TGTGCCAGCAGCAAAGCTTCGGACAGGAGGAACAATGAGCAGTTCTTC. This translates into CASSKASDRRNNEQFF.

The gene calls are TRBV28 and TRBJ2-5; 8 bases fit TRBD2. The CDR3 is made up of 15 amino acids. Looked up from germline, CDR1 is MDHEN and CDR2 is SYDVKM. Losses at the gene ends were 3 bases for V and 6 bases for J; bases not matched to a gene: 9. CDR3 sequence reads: CASSFGAGGRKTQYF. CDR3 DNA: TGTGCCAGCAGTTTTGGTGCGGGGGGCCGAAAGACCCAGTACTTC.

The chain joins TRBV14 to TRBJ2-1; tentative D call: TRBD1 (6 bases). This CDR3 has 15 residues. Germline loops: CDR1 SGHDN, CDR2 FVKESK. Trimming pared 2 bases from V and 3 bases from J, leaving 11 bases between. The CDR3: CASSQLRGYYNEQFF. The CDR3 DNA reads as TGTGCCAGCAGCCAACTTAGGGGGTACTACAATGAGCAGTTCTTC.

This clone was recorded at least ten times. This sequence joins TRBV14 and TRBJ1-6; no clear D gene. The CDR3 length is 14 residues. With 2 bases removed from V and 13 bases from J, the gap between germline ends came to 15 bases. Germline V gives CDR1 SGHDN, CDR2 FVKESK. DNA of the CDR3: TGTGCCAGCAGCCAAACGCGCACTGGTAGCCCCCTCCACTTT. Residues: CASSQTRTGSPLHF.

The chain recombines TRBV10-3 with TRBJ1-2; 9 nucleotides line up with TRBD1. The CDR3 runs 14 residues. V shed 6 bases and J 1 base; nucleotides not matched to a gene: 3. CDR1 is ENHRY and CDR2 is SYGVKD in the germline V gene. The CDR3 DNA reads TGTGCCATCAGGACGGGACAGGGTAACTATGGCTACACCTTC. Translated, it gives CAIRTGQGNYGYTF.

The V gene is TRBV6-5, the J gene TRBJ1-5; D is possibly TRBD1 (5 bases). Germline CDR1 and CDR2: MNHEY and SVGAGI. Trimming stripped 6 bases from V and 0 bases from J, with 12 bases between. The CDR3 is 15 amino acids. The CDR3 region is CASRMGPNSNQPQHF. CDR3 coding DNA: TGTGCCAGCAGAATGGGGCCTAATAGCAATCAGCCCCAGCATTTT.

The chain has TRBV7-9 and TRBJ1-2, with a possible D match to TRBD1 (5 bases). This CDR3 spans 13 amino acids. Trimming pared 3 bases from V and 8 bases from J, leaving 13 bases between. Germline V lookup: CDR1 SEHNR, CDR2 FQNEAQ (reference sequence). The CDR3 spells CASSLAQQGGYTF. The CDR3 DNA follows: TGTGCCAGCAGCTTGGCCCAGCAGGGAGGCTACACCTTC. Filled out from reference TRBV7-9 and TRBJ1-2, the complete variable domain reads DTGVSQNPRHKITKRGQNVTFRCDPISEHNRLYWYRQTLGQGPEFLTYFQNEAQLEKSRLLSDRFSAERPKGSFSTLEIQRTEQGDSAMYLCASSLAQQGGYTFGSGTRLTVV.

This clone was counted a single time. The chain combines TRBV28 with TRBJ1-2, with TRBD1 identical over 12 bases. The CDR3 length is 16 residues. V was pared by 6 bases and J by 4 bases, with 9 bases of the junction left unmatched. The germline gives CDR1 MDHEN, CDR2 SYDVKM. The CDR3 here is CASSRTGTGGGYGYTF. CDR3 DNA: TGTGCCAGCAGCCGAACCGGGACAGGGGGCGGCTATGGCTACACCTTC.

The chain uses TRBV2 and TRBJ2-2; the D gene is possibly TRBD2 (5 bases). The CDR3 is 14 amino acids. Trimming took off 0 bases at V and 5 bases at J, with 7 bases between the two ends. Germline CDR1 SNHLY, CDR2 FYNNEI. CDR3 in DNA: TGTGCCAGCAGTGAAGCTCGGAGGACCGGGGAGCTGTTTTTT. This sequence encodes CASSEARRTGELFF.

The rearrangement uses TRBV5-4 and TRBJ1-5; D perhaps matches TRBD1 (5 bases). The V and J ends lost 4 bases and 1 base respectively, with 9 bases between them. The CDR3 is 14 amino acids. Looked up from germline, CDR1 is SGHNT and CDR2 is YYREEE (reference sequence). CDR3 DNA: TGTGCCAGCAGCCTAAGGGGAAGCAATCAGCCCCAGCATTTT. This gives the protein CASSLRGSNQPQHF.

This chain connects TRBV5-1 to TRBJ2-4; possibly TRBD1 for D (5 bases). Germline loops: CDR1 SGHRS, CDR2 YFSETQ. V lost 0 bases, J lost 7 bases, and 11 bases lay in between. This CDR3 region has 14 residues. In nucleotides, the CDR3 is TGCGCCAGCAGCTTGGGGCAGGGTACCAACATTCAGTACTTC. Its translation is CASSLGQGTNIQYF.

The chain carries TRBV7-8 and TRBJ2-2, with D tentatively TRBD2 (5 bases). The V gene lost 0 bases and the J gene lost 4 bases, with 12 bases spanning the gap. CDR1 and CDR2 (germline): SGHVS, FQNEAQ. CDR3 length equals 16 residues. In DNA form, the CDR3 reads TGTGCCAGCAGCTTAGCAGCTCCCAGCGGCACCGGGGAGCTGTTTTTT. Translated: CASSLAAPSGTGELFF.

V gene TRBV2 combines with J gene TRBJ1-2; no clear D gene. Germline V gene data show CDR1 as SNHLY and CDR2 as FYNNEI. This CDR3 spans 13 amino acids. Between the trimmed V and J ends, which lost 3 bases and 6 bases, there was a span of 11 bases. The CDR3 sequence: CASSDVIADGYTF. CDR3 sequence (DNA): TGTGCCAGCAGTGATGTGATTGCGGATGGCTACACCTTC.

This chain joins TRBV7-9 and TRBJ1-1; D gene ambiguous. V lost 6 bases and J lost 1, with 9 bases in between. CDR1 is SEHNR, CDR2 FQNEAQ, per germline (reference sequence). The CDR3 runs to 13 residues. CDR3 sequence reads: CASRTDKNTEAFF. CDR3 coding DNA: TGTGCCAGCAGAACAGACAAGAACACTGAAGCTTTCTTT.

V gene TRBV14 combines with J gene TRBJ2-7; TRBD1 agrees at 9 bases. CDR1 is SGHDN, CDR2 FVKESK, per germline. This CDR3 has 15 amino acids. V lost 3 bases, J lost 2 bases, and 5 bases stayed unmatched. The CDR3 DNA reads TGTGCCAGCAGCCAGTGGGGGACAGGGACCTACGAGCAGTACTTC. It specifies CASSQWGTGTYEQYF.

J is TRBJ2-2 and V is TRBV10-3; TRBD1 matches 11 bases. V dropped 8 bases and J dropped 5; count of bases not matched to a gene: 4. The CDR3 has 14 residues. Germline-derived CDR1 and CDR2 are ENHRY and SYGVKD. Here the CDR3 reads CAIGTGGWTGELFF. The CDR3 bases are TGTGCCATCGGGACAGGGGGATGGACCGGGGAGCTGTTTTTT.

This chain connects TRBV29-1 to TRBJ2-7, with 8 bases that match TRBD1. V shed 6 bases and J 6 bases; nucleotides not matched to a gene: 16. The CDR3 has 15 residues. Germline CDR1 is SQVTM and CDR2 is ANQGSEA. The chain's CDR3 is CSVAPRGTGGREQYF. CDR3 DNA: TGCAGCGTGGCACCCCGGGGGACAGGCGGGCGCGAGCAGTACTTC.

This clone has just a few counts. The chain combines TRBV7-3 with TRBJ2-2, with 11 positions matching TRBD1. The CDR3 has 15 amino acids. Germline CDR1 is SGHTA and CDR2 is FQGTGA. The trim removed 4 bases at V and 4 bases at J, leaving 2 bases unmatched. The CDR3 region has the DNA TGTGCCAGCAGCTCCGGGACAGGGGGCACCGGGGAGCTGTTTTTT. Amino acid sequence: CASSSGTGGTGELFF.

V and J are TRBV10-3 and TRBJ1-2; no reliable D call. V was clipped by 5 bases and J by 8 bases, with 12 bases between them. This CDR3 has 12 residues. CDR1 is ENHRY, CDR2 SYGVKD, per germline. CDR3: CAISPLSGGYTF. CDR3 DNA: TGTGCCATCAGTCCTTTGTCGGGAGGCTACACCTTC.

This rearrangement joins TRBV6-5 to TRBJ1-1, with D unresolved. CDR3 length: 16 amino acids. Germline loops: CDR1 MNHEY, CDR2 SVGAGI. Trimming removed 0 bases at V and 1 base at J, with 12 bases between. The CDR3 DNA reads TGTGCCAGCAGTTACTCGCCAGTCCAACAGAACACTGAAGCTTTCTTT. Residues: CASSYSPVQQNTEAFF.